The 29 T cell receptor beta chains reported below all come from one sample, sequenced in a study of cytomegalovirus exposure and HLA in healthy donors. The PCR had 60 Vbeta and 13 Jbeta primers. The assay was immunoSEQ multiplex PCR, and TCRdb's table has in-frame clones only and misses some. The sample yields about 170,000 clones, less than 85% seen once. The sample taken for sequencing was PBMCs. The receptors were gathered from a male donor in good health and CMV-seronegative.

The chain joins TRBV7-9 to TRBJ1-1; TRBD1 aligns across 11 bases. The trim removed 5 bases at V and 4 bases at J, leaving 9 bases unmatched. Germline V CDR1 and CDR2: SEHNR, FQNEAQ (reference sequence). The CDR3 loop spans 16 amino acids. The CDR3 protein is CASSPAGTGGTTEAFF. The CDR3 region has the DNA TGTGCCAGCAGCCCTGCCGGGACAGGGGGGACCACTGAAGCTTTCTTT.

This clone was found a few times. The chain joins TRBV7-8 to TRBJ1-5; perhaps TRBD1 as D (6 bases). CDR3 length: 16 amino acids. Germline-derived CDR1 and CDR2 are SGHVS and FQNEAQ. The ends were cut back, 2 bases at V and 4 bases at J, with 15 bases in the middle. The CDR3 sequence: CASSLFSQGPNQPQHF. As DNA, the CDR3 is TGTGCCAGCAGCTTATTTTCTCAGGGGCCGAATCAGCCCCAGCATTTT.

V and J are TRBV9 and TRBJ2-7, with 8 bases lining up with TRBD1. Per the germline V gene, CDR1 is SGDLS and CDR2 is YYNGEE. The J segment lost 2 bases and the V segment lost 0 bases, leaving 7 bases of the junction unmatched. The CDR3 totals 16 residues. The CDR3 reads CASSVGGTGFTYEQYF. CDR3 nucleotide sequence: TGTGCCAGCAGCGTAGGGGGGACAGGTTTTACCTACGAGCAGTACTTC.

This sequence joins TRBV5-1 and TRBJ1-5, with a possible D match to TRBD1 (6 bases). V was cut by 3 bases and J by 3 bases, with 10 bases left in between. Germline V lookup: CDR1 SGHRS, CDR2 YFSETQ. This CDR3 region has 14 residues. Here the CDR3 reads CASSSDSPNQPQHF. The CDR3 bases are TGCGCCAGCAGCTCGGACAGTCCCAATCAGCCCCAGCATTTT. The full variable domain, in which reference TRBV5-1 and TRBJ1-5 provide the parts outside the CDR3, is KAGVTQTPRYLIKTRGQQVTLSCSPISGHRSVSWYQQTPGQGLQFLFEYFSETQRNKGNFPGRFSGRQFSNSRSEMNVSTLELGDSALYLCASSSDSPNQPQHFGDGTRLSIL.

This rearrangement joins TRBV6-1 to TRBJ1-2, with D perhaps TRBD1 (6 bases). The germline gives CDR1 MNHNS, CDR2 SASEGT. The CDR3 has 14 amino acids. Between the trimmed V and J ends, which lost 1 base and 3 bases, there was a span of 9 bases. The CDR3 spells CASSEEGVYYGYTF. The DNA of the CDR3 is TGTGCCAGCAGTGAAGAGGGGGTCTACTATGGCTACACCTTC.

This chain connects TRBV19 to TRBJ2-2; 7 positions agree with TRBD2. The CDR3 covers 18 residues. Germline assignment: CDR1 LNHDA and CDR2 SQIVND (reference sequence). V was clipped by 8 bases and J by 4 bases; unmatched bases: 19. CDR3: CASVSSGGGGLGTGELFF. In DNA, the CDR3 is TGTGCCAGTGTCTCTTCGGGCGGCGGGGGTCTCGGCACCGGGGAGCTGTTTTTT.

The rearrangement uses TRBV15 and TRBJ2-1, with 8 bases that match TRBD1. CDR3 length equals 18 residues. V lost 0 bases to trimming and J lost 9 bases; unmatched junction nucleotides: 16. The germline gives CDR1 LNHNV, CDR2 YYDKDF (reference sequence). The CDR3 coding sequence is TGTGCCACCAGCAGAGATGAAGGAGCACAGGGGGTTGAGGTTGAGCAGTTCTTC. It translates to CATSRDEGAQGVEVEQFF. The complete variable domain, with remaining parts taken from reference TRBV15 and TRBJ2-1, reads DAMVIQNPRYQVTQFGKPVTLSCSQTLNHNVMYWYQQKSSQAPKLLFHYYDKDFNNEADTPDNFQSRRPNTSFCFLDIRSPGLGDTAMYLCATSRDEGAQGVEVEQFFGPGTRLTVL.

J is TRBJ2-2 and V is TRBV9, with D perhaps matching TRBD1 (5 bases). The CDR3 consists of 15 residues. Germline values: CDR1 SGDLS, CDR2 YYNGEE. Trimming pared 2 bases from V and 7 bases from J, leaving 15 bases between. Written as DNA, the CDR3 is TGTGCCAGCAGCGTTTTTGGGGCGCGGAGCGGGGAGCTGTTTTTT. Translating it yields CASSVFGARSGELFF.

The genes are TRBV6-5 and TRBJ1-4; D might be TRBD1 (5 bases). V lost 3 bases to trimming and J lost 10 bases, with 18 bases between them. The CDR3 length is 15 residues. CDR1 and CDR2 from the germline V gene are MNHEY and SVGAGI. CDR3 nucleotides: TGTGCCAGCAGTTATGGGTCCCAGGGTGGTAGAAAACTGTTTTTT. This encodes CASSYGSQGGRKLFF.

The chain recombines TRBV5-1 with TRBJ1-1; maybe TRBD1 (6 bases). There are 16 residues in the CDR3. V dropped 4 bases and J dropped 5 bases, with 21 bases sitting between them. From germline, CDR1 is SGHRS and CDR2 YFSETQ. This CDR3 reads CASSPDRKRLGTEAFF. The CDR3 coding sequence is TGCGCCAGCAGCCCTGACAGGAAAAGACTGGGGACTGAAGCTTTCTTT.

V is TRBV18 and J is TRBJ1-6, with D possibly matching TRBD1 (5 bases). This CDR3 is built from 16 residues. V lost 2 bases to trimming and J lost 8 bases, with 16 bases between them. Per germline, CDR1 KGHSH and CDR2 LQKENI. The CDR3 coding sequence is TGTGCCAGCTCACCAAAACGACAGTTAGTCGATTCACCCCTCCACTTT. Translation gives CASSPKRQLVDSPLHF.

CDR3 sequence: CASNQRTSGSGTDTQYF. The CDR3 DNA is TGTGCCAGCAACCAACGGACTAGCGGGAGTGGCACAGATACGCAGTATTTT. The V and J genes are TRBV9 and TRBJ2-3, with TRBD2 matching over 13 bases. The CDR3 is made up of 17 amino acids. Trimming at V came to 6 bases and at J to 1 base, leaving 8 bases not matched to a gene. Germline CDR1 is SGDLS and CDR2 is YYNGEE.

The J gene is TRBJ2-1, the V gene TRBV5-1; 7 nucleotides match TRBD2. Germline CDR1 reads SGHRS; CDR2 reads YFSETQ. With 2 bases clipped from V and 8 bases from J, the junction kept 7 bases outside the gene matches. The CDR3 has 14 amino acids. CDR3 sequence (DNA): TGCGCCAGCAGCTTAGGCGGGAGCGGCGATGAGCAGTTCTTC. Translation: CASSLGGSGDEQFF.

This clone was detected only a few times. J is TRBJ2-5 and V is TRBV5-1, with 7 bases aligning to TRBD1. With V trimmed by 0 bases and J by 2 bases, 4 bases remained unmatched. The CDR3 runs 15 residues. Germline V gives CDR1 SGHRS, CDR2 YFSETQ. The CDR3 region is CASSLAPGQQETQYF. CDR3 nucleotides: TGCGCCAGCAGCTTGGCCCCGGGACAGCAAGAGACCCAGTACTTC.

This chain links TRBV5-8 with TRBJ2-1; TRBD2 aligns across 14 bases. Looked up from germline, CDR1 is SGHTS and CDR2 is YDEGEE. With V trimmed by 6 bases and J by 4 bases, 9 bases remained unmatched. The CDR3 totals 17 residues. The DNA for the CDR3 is TGTGCCAGCACCGATCCGGGACTAGCGGGAGCGTACAATGAGCAGTTCTTC. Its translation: CASTDPGLAGAYNEQFF.

This CDR3 is CASSSGQYSYEQYF. CDR3 bases: TGTGCCAGCAGTTCGGGACAGTACTCCTACGAGCAGTACTTC. The chain uses TRBV6-5 and TRBJ2-7; 7 bases are a match to TRBD1. After removal of 4 bases from V and 0 bases from J, the junction contained 3 bases not matched to a gene. Germline loops: CDR1 MNHEY, CDR2 SVGAGI. This CDR3 is built from 14 residues.

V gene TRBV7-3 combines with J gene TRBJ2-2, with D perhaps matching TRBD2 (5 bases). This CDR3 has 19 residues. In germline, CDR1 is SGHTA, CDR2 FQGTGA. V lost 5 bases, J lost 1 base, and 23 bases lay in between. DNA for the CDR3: TGTGCCAGCAGCGATATCGGCAAGAGGGTCGCCTGGAACACCGGGGAGCTGTTTTTT. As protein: CASSDIGKRVAWNTGELFF.

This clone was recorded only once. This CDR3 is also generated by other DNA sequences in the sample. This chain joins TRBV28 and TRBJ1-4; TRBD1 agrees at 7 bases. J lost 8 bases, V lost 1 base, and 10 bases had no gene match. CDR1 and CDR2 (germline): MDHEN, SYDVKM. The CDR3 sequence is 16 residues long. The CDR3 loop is CASSLSGRGAGEKLFF. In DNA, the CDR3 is TGTGCCAGCAGTTTATCAGGCAGGGGGGCAGGGGAAAAACTGTTTTTT.

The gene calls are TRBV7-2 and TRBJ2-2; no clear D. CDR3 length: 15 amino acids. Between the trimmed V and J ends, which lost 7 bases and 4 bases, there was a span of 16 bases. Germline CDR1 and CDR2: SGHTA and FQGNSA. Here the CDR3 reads CASNTDQISTGELFF. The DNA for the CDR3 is TGTGCCAGCAACACAGACCAGATTTCCACCGGGGAGCTGTTTTTT.

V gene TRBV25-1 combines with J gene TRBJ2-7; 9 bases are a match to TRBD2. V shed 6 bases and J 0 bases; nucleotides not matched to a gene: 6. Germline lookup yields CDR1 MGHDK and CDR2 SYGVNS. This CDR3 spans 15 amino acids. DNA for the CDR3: TGTGCCAGCAGCCCGAGCGGGAGGCCCTCCTACGAGCAGTACTTC. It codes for CASSPSGRPSYEQYF.

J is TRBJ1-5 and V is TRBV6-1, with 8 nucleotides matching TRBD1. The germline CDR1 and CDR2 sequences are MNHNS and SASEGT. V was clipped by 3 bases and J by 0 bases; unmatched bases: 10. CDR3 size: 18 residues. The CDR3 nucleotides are TGTGCCAGCAGTGACCCGGACAGGGCCTCATATAGCAATCAGCCCCAGCATTTT. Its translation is CASSDPDRASYSNQPQHF.

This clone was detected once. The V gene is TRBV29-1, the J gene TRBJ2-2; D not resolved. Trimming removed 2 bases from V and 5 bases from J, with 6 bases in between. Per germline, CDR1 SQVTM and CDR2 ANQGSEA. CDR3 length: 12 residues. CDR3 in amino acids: CSVESRTGELFF. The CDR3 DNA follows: TGCAGCGTTGAAAGCCGGACCGGGGAGCTGTTTTTT.

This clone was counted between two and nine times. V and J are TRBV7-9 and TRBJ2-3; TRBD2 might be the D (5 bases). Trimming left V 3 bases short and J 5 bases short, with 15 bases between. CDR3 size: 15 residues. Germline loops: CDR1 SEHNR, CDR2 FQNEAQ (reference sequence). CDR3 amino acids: CASSFPGLAQDTQYF. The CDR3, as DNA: TGTGCCAGCAGCTTCCCTGGACTGGCCCAAGATACGCAGTATTTT.

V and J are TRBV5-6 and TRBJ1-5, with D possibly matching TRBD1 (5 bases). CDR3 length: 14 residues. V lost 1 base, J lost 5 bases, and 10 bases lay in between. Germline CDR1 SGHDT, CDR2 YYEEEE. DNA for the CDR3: TGTGCCAGCAGCTTGTCGGGGGGGTATCAGCCCCAGCATTTT. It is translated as CASSLSGGYQPQHF.

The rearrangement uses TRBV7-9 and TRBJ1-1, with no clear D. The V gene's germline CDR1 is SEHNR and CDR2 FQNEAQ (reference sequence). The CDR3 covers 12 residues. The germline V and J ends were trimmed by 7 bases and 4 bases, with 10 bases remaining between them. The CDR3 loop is CASTGVGTEAFF. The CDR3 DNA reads TGTGCCAGCACGGGTGTTGGCACTGAAGCTTTCTTT.

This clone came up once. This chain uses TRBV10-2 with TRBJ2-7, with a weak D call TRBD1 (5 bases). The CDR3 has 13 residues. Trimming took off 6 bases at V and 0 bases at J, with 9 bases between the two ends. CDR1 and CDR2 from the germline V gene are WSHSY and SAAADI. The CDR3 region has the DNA TGCGCCAGCAGGGGCAGGGACTCCTACGAGCAGTACTTC. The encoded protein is CASRGRDSYEQYF.

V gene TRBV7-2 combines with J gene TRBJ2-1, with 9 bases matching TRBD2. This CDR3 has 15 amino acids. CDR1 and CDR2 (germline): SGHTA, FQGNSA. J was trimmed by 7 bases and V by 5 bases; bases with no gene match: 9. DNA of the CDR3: TGTGCCAGCAGCCCTTCCCTTAGCGGGAGTAATGAGCAGTTCTTC. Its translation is CASSPSLSGSNEQFF.

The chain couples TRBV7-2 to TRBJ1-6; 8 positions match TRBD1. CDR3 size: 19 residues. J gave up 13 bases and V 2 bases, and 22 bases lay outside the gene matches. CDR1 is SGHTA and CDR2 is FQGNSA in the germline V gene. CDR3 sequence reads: CASSLSTGGAGQGRFPLHF. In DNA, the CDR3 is TGTGCCAGCAGCTTATCTACCGGGGGAGCCGGACAGGGCAGATTCCCCCTCCACTTT.

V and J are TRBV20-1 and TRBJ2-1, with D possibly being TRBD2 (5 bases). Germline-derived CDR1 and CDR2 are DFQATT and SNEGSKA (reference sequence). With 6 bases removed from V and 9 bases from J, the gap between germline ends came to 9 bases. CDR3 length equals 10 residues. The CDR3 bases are TGCAGTGCCGGGATCGGTGAGCAGTTCTTC. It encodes CSAGIGEQFF.